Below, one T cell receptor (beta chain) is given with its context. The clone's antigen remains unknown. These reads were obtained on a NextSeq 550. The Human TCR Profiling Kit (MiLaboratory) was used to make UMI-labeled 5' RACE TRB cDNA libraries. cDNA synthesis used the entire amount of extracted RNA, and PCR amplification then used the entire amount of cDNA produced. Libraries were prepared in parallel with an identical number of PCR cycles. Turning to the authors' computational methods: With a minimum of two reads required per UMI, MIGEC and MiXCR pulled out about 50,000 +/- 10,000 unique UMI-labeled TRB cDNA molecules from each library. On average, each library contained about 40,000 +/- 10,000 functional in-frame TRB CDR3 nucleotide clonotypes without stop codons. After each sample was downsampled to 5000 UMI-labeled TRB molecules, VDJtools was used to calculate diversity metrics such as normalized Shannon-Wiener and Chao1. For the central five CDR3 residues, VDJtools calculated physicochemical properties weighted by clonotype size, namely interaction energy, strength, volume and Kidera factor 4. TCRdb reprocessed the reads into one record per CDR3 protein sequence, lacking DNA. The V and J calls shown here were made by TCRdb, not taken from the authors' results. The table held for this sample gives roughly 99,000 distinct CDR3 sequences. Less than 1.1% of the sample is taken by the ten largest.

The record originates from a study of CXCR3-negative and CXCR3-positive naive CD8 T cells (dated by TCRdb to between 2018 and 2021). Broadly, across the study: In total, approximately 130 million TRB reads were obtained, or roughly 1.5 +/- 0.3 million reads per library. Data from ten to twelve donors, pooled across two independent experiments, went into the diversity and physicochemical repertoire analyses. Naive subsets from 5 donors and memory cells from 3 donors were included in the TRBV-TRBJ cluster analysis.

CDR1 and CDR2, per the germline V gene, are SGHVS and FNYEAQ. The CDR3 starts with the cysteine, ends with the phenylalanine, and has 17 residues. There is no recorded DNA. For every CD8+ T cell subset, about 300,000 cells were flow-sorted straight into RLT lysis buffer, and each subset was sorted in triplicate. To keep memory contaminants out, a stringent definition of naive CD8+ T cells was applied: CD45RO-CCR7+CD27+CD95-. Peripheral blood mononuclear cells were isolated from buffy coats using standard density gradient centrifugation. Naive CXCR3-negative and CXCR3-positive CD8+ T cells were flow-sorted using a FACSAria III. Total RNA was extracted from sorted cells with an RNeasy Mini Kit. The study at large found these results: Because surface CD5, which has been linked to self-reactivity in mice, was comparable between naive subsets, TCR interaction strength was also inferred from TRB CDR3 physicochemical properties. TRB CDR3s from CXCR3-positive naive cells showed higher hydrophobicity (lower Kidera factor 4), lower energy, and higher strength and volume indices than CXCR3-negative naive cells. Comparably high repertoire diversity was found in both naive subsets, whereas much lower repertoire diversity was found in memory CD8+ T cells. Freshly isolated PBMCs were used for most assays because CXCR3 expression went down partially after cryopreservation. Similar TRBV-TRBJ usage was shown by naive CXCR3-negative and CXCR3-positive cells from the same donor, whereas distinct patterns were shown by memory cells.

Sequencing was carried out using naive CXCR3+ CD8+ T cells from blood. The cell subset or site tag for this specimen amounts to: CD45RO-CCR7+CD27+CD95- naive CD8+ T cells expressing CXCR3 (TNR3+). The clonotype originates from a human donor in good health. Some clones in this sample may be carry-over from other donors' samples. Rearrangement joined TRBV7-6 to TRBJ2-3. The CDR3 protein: CASSLATYFGFTDTQYF.